The 29 T cell receptor beta chains in this list originate from one sample, sequenced in a study of T cell clonotyping in hematopoietic cell transplantation. TCRdb's table, derived via immunoSEQ multiplex PCR, lists solely in-frame clones and lacks some. The data show approximately 17,000 clones, with approximately 60% seen just once and over 9.5% held by the top ten. The source was PBMCs, collected 30 days after allogeneic stem cell transplant. The receptors were gathered from a male patient between 45 and 59 years old who had an allogeneic stem cell transplant from an unrelated donor, so T cells may come from the graft donor. Some clones in this sample may be carry-over from other donors' samples.

The rearrangement links TRBV5-1 to TRBJ1-5; weak D call: TRBD1 (6 bases). Between the trimmed V and J ends, which lost 4 bases and 4 bases, there was a span of 15 bases. The CDR3 consists of 15 residues. The germline CDR1 and CDR2 sequences are SGHRS and YFSETQ. The CDR3: CASSPETGLNQPQHF. CDR3 DNA sequence: TGCGCCAGCAGCCCCGAGACAGGTCTGAATCAGCCCCAGCATTTT. Looking up the rest from reference TRBV5-1 and TRBJ1-5 gives the full variable domain: KAGVTQTPRYLIKTRGQQVTLSCSPISGHRSVSWYQQTPGQGLQFLFEYFSETQRNKGNFPGRFSGRQFSNSRSEMNVSTLELGDSALYLCASSPETGLNQPQHFGDGTRLSIL.

The chain joins TRBV7-8 to TRBJ2-5; 7 bases map to TRBD1. CDR1 SGHVS and CDR2 FQNEAQ come from the germline V gene. The V and J ends lost 8 bases and 4 bases, in that order; junction bases with no gene match: 4. The CDR3 is made up of 12 amino acids. The CDR3 spells CASLRQGETQYF. CDR3 DNA sequence: TGTGCCAGCTTGAGACAGGGAGAGACCCAGTACTTC.

J is TRBJ2-3 and V is TRBV25-1; 11 positions agree with TRBD2. Germline CDR1 is MGHDK and CDR2 is SYGVNS. V shed 1 base, J shed 4 bases, and the junction held 1 base outside the gene matches. The CDR3 runs to 15 residues. CDR3 sequence: CASSESLAGADTQYF. The CDR3 region has the DNA TGTGCCAGCAGTGAATCACTAGCGGGAGCAGATACGCAGTATTTT.

Only a few counts were recorded for this clone. The chain recombines TRBV19 with TRBJ2-7, with unresolved D. V lost 5 bases and J lost 2, with 10 bases in between. Germline CDR1 is LNHDA and CDR2 is SQIVND (reference sequence). This CDR3 has 13 residues. CDR3 region: CASSPTRTYEQYF. The CDR3 DNA is TGTGCCAGTAGTCCGACAAGAACCTACGAGCAGTACTTC. The variable domain in full, with the rest retrieved from reference TRBV19 and TRBJ2-7, is DGGITQSPKYLFRKEGQNVTLSCEQNLNHDAMYWYRQDPGQGLRLIYYSQIVNDFQKGDIAEGYSVSREKKESFPLTVTSAQKNPTAFYLCASSPTRTYEQYFGPGTRLTVT.

V is TRBV4-1 and J is TRBJ1-3; no clear D gene. V was trimmed by 1 base and J by 0 bases, leaving 10 bases between them. The CDR3 runs 16 residues. The germline V gene encodes CDR1 MGHRA and CDR2 YSYEKL. CDR3 in amino acids: CASSQVGRSSGNTIYF. DNA of the CDR3: TGCGCCAGCAGCCAAGTAGGGCGTTCCTCTGGAAACACCATATATTTT.

The V gene is TRBV25-1, the J gene TRBJ2-6; D is possibly TRBD2 (6 bases). CDR1 MGHDK and CDR2 SYGVNS come from the germline V gene. The V gene lost 4 bases and the J gene lost 0 bases, with 13 bases spanning the gap. This CDR3 spans 17 amino acids. The CDR3 is CASSVGGARSGANVLTF. For the CDR3, the DNA is TGTGCCAGCAGTGTCGGAGGGGCGCGCTCTGGGGCCAACGTCCTGACTTTC.

This clone was seen a few times. An end of the junction differs from the germline gene, which may be a read error. This rearrangement joins TRBV7-3 to TRBJ1-1; no reliable D call. Per the germline V gene, CDR1 is SGHTA and CDR2 is FQGTGA. This CDR3 comprises 8 residues. The CDR3 loop is CASSRRAF. Written as DNA, the CDR3 is TGTGCCAGCAGCCGACGCGCCTTT.

This rearrangement joins TRBV6-6 to TRBJ2-7; D is ambiguous. Germline V CDR1 and CDR2: MNHNY, SVGAGI (reference sequence). Between the trimmed V and J ends, which lost 0 bases and 1 base, there was a span of 7 bases. The CDR3 is made up of 14 amino acids. CDR3 sequence reads: CASSYSNPSYEQYF. CDR3 DNA: TGTGCCAGCAGTTACTCGAACCCTTCCTACGAGCAGTACTTC.

This clone was seen once. The chain combines TRBV6-5 with TRBJ1-1; tentative D call: TRBD1 (5 bases). This CDR3 comprises 15 residues. Trimming left V 5 bases short and J 10 bases short, with 23 bases between. Germline V gives CDR1 MNHEY, CDR2 SVGAGI. The CDR3 bases are TGTGCCAGCAGTAACCGCCCTGGGGCGGCGATTCGAGCTTTCTTT. This gives the protein CASSNRPGAAIRAFF.

The gene calls are TRBV5-1 and TRBJ2-7, with D unclear. Trimming took off 5 bases at V and 3 bases at J, with 6 bases between the two ends. The CDR3 length is 11 residues. CDR1 and CDR2 (germline): SGHRS, YFSETQ. CDR3 in amino acids: CASRDGYEQYF. Here the CDR3 DNA reads TGCGCCAGCAGAGATGGCTACGAGCAGTACTTC. Full variable domain (missing parts from reference TRBV5-1 and TRBJ2-7): KAGVTQTPRYLIKTRGQQVTLSCSPISGHRSVSWYQQTPGQGLQFLFEYFSETQRNKGNFPGRFSGRQFSNSRSEMNVSTLELGDSALYLCASRDGYEQYFGPGTRLTVT.

This clone has a single count. V and J are TRBV30 and TRBJ2-2; 9 bases map to TRBD2. Looked up from germline, CDR1 is GTSNPN and CDR2 is SVGIG (reference sequence). The CDR3 loop spans 15 amino acids. Trimming at V came to 1 base and at J to 5 bases, leaving 5 bases not matched to a gene. CDR3: CAWSALAGLTGELFF. The DNA of the CDR3 is TGTGCCTGGAGTGCCCTAGCGGGATTGACCGGGGAGCTGTTTTTT. The whole variable domain, filled in from reference TRBV30 and TRBJ2-2, reads SQTIHQWPATLVQPVGSPLSLECTVEGTSNPNLYWYRQAAGRGLQLLFYSVGIGQISSEVPQNLSASRPQDRQFILSSKKLLLSDSGFYLCAWSALAGLTGELFFGEGSRLTVL.

This clone has only a few counts. The chain combines TRBV14 with TRBJ1-2; unclear D gene. CDR1 and CDR2 from the germline V gene are SGHDN and FVKESK. Trimming pared 1 base from V and 5 bases from J, leaving 14 bases between. The CDR3 covers 15 residues. DNA of the CDR3: TGTGCCAGCAGCCAAGGGTCTGCCGGTCGGTATGGCTACACCTTC. Translating gives CASSQGSAGRYGYTF.

This clone was counted once. This rearrangement joins TRBV10-3 to TRBJ2-7; D assignment may be TRBD1 or TRBD2 (6 bases each). V gave up 6 bases and J gave up 3 bases, with 15 bases separating them. CDR3 length equals 14 residues. Germline V lookup: CDR1 ENHRY, CDR2 SYGVKD. Here the CDR3 reads CAISGFRGGYEQYF. CDR3 coding DNA: TGTGCCATCAGCGGATTCAGGGGAGGCTACGAGCAGTACTTC.

The chain carries TRBV4-3 and TRBJ1-5, with D possibly being TRBD1 (6 bases). Germline CDR1 and CDR2: LGHNA and YSLEER. The CDR3 has 17 amino acids. The V and J ends lost 0 bases and 3 bases respectively, with 15 bases between them. The CDR3 here is CASSQDLGGQLNQPQHF. The CDR3 DNA is TGCGCCAGCAGCCAAGATCTAGGAGGACAGCTCAATCAGCCCCAGCATTTT.

In its sample, this clone was seen a few times. The rearrangement uses TRBV6-5 and TRBJ1-2; D gene unclear. V lost 2 bases to trimming and J lost 7 bases, with 8 bases between them. Germline V gene sequence: CDR1 MNHEY, CDR2 SVGAGI. The CDR3 runs 12 residues. The CDR3 protein is CASSYSGVGYTF. As DNA, the CDR3 is TGTGCCAGCAGTTACAGCGGGGTTGGCTACACCTTC.

This clone turned up a few times. The genes are TRBV9 and TRBJ1-1; a possible D gene is TRBD1 (5 bases). Germline CDR1 SGDLS, CDR2 YYNGEE. The CDR3 has 14 residues. Trimming removed 0 bases from V and 3 bases from J, with 9 bases in between. The CDR3 nucleotides read TGTGCCAGCAGCGTAGAAGGCAGGGACACTGAAGCTTTCTTT. It encodes CASSVEGRDTEAFF.

This clone occurred a few times. The chain combines TRBV7-6 with TRBJ2-7, with 11 bases lining up with TRBD2. With V trimmed by 5 bases and J by 3 bases, 3 bases remained unmatched. CDR3 length equals 14 residues. CDR1 is SGHVS and CDR2 is FNYEAQ in the germline V gene. The CDR3 spells CASSPGTSGYEQYF. The CDR3 nucleotides read TGTGCCAGCAGCCCCGGGACTAGCGGCTACGAGCAGTACTTC.

Only one count was recorded for this clone. The CDR3 DNA sequence: TGTGCCAGCAGTTTGAGTCAGGGGGTATATGGCTACACCTTC. Amino acid sequence: CASSLSQGVYGYTF. This sequence joins TRBV6-5 and TRBJ1-2; 7 bases are shared with TRBD1. V was pared by 4 bases and J by 5 bases, with 7 bases of the junction left unmatched. In germline, CDR1 is MNHEY, CDR2 SVGAGI. There are 14 residues in the CDR3.

This chain's CDR3 is CAGMGQFTDTQYF. CDR3 in DNA: TGTGCCGGGATGGGACAATTCACAGATACGCAGTATTTT. The chain couples TRBV30 to TRBJ2-3; TRBD1 is a possible D gene (6 bases). The germline V gene has CDR1 GTSNPN and CDR2 SVGIG (reference sequence). This CDR3 has 13 amino acids. Deletions cut 8 bases from V and 2 bases from J, with 14 bases between.

V is TRBV5-6 and J is TRBJ1-1; no clear D. V shed 1 base and J shed 4 bases, with 5 bases lying between them. CDR3 length: 12 residues. Germline values: CDR1 SGHDT, CDR2 YYEEEE. The CDR3 nucleotides are TGTGCCAGCAGCTTGTCTGCCACTGAAGCTTTCTTT. Translated, it gives CASSLSATEAFF. Supplemented by reference TRBV5-6 and TRBJ1-1, the full variable domain reads DAGVTQSPTHLIKTRGQQVTLRCSPKSGHDTVSWYQQALGQGPQFIFQYYEEEERQRGNFPDRFSGHQFPNYSSELNVNALLLGDSALYLCASSLSATEAFFGQGTRLTVV.

This clone was picked up a small number of times. The rearrangement links TRBV9 to TRBJ2-7; TRBD2 matches at 8 bases. From germline, CDR1 is SGDLS and CDR2 YYNGEE. The CDR3 length is 13 residues. Losses at the gene ends were 4 bases for V and 3 bases for J; bases not matched to a gene: 3. CDR3 amino acids: CASSSGTSYEQYF. The DNA of the CDR3 is TGTGCCAGCAGCTCCGGGACTAGCTACGAGCAGTACTTC.

This clone was observed a few times. This rearrangement joins TRBV30 to TRBJ1-5; D uncertain. This CDR3 is built from 13 residues. The germline V and J ends were trimmed by 2 bases and 5 bases, with 10 bases remaining between them. Germline V CDR1 and CDR2: GTSNPN, SVGIG (reference sequence). CDR3 region: CAWSPMIDQPQHF. The CDR3 coding sequence is TGTGCCTGGAGTCCCATGATTGATCAGCCCCAGCATTTT.

For this clone: As the CDR3 is not closed by the conserved phenylalanine or tryptophan, this likely results from a read error. This rearrangement joins TRBV5-4 to TRBJ1-2; D uncertain. The CDR3 loop spans 13 amino acids. Trimming pared 1 base from V and 1 base from J, leaving 5 bases between. Germline V gene lookup returns CDR1 SGHNT and CDR2 YYREEE (reference sequence). The chain's CDR3 is CASSLFSNYGYTS. The CDR3 nucleotides are TGTGCCAGCAGCTTGTTCAGTAACTATGGCTACACCTCC.

This clone was seen only a few times. A read error may produce the germline difference seen at one junction end. The chain recombines TRBV7-7 with TRBJ2-4; no reliable D call. Germline loops: CDR1 SSHAT, CDR2 FNYEAQ (reference sequence). The length of the CDR3 is 13 residues. The CDR3 is CASSSTLRSIQYF. Written as DNA, the CDR3 is TGTGCTAGCAGCTCGACCCTTCGGAGCATTCAGTACTTC.

The chain is built from TRBV7-3 and TRBJ2-7; a weak D match, TRBD1 (5 bases). The CDR3 is 13 amino acids. In germline, CDR1 is SGHTA, CDR2 FQGTGA. The V and J ends lost 5 bases and 3 bases respectively, with 11 bases between them. CDR3 in DNA: TGTGCCAGCAGCCCACAGGCTAACTACGAGCAGTACTTC. Translated: CASSPQANYEQYF.

This clone appeared once. V usage is TRBV7-2 and J usage is TRBJ2-1; no definite D call. The germline gives CDR1 SGHTA, CDR2 FQGNSA. Trimming removed 5 bases at V and 0 bases at J, with 14 bases between. The CDR3 extends over 16 amino acids. For the CDR3, the DNA is TGTGCCAGCAGCCCTAACCTTATTGCCTCCTACAATGAGCAGTTCTTC. Its translation: CASSPNLIASYNEQFF.

V gene TRBV14 combines with J gene TRBJ2-3, with 7 bases identical to TRBD2. This CDR3 region has 14 residues. In germline, CDR1 is SGHDN, CDR2 FVKESK. After removal of 6 bases from V and 5 bases from J, the junction contained 8 bases not matched to a gene. The chain's CDR3 is CASSLAGAVDTQYF. DNA of the CDR3: TGTGCCAGCAGTCTGGCGGGAGCGGTAGATACGCAGTATTTT.

V and J are TRBV30 and TRBJ1-2; weak D call: TRBD1 (5 bases). CDR3 length equals 14 residues. Between the trimmed V and J ends, which lost 0 bases and 8 bases, there was a span of 16 bases. Germline CDR1 reads GTSNPN; CDR2 reads SVGIG (reference sequence). This CDR3 reads CAWSVVPGVGGYTF. The CDR3 coding sequence is TGTGCCTGGAGTGTAGTCCCGGGGGTTGGAGGCTACACCTTC.

This chain links TRBV5-4 with TRBJ1-2; a weak D match, TRBD1 (5 bases). The CDR3 sequence is 16 residues long. V lost 4 bases, J lost 4 bases, and 20 bases lay in between. Per the germline V gene, CDR1 is SGHNT and CDR2 is YYREEE (reference sequence). The CDR3 region has the DNA TGTGCCAGCAGCCGGGACGGAGAAGATGTAGTCTATGGCTACACCTTC. Its translation: CASSRDGEDVVYGYTF.